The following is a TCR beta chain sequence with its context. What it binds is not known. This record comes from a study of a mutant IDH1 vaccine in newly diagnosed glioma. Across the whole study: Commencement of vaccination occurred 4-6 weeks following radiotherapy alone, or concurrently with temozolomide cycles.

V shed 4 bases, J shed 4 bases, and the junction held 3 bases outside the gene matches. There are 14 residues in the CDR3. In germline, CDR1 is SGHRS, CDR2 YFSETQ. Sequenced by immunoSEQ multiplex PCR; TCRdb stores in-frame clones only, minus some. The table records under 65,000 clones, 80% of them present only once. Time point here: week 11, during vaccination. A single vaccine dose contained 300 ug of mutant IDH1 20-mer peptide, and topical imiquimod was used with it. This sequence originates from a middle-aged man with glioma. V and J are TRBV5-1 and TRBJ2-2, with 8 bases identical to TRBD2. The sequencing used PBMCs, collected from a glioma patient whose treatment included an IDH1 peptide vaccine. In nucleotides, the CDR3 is TGCGCCAGCAGCCGGGGGACTAGCACCGGGGAGCTGTTTTTT. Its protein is CASSRGTSTGELFF.